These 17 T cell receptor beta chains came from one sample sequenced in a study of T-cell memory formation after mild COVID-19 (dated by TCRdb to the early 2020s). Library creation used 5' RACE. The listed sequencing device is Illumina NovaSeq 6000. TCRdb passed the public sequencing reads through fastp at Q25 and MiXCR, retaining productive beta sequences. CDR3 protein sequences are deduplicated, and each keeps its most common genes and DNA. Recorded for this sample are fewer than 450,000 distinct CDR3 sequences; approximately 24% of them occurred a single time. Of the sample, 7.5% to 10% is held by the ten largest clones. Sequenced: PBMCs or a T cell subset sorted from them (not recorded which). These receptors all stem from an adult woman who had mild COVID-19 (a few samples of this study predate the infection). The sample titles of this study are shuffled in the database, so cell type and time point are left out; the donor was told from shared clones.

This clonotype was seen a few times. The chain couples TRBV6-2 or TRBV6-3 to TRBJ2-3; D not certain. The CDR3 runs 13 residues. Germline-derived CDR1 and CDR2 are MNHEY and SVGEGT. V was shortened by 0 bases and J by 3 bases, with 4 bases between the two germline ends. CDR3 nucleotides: TGTGCCAGCAGTTACTCTGAGACAGATACGCAGTATTTT. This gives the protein CASSYSETDTQYF.

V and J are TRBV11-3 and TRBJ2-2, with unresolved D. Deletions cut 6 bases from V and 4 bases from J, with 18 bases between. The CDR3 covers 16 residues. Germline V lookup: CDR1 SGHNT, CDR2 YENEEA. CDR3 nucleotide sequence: TGTGCCAGCAGGGAACATAGCCGCACGAGCACCGGGGAGCTGTTTTTT. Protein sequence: CASREHSRTSTGELFF.

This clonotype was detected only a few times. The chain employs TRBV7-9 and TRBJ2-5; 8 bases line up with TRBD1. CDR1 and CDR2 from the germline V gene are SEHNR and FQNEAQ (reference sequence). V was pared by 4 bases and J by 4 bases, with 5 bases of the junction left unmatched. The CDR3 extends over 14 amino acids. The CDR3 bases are TGTGCCAGCAGCTCGTATACAGGGGGAGAGACCCAGTACTTC. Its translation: CASSSYTGGETQYF. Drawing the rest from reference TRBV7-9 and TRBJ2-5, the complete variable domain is DTGVSQNPRHKITKRGQNVTFRCDPISEHNRLYWYRQTLGQGPEFLTYFQNEAQLEKSRLLSDRFSAERPKGSFSTLEIQRTEQGDSAMYLCASSSYTGGETQYFGPGTRLLVL.

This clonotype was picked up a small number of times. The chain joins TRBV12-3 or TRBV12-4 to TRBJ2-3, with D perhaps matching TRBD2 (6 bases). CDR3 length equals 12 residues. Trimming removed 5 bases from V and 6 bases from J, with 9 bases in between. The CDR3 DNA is TGTGCCAGCAGTGGGGGGTTTGATACGCAGTATTTT. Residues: CASSGGFDTQYF.

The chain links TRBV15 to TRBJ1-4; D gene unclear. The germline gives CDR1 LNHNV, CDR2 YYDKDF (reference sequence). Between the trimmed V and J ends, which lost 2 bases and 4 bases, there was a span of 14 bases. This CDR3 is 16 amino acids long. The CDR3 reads CATSRIKTWSNEKLFF. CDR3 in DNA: TGTGCCACCAGCAGAATAAAAACGTGGAGTAATGAAAAACTGTTTTTT.

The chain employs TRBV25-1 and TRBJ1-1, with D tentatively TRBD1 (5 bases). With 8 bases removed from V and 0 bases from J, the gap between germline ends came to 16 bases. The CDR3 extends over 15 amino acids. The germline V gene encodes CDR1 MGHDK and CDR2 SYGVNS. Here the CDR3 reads CASGDSRRLNTEAFF. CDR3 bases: TGTGCCAGCGGAGACAGTCGGCGCCTGAACACTGAAGCTTTCTTT.

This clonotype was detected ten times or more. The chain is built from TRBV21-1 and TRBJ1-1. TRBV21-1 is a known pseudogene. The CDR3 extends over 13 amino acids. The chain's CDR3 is CASSKRRNTEAFF. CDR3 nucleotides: TGTGCCAGCAGCAAAAGGAGAAACACTGAAGCTTTCTTT.

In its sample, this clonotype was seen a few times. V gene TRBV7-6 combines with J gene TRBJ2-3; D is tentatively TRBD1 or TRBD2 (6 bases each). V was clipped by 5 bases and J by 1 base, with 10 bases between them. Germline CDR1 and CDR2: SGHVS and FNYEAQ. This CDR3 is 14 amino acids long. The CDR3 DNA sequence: TGTGCCAGCAGCCCCCGGGGGCGCACAGATACGCAGTATTTT. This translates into CASSPRGRTDTQYF.

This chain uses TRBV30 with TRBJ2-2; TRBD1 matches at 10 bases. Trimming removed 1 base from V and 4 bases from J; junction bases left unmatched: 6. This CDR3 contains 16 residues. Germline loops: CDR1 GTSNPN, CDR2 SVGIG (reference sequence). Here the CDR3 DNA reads TGTGCCTGGAGTGACGGGACAGGGGACCTCACCGGGGAGCTGTTTTTT. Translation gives CAWSDGTGDLTGELFF.

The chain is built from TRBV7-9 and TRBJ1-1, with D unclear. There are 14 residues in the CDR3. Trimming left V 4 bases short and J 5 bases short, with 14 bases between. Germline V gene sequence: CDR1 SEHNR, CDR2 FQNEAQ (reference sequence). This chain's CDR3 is CASSYGRAGTEAFF. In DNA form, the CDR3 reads TGTGCCAGCAGCTATGGGAGGGCCGGAACTGAAGCTTTCTTT.

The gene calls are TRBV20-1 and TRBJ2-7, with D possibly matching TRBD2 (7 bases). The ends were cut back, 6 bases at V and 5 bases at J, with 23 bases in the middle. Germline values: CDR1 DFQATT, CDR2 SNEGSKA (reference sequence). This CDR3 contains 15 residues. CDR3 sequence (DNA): TGCAGTGCCCGAGGGGGGGCGGGAGTAGTTCACGAGCAGTACTTC. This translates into CSARGGAGVVHEQYF.

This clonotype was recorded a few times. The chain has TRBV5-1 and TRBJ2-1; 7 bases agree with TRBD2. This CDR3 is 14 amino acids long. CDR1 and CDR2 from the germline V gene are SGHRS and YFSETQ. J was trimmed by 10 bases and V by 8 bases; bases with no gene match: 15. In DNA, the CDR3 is TGCGCCAGGTCCGGGCGGGAGTTCGTGCGGGAGCAGTTCTTC. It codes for CARSGREFVREQFF.

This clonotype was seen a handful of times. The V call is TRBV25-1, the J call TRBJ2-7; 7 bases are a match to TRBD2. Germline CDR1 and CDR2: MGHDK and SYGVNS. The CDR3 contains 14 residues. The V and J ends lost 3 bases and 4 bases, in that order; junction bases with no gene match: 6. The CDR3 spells CASSDLASGYEQYF. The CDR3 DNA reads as TGTGCCAGCAGTGATCTGGCTAGCGGATACGAGCAGTACTTC.

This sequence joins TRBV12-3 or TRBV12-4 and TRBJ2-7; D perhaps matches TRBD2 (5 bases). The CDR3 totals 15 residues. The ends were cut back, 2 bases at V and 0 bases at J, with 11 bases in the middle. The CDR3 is CASSLIGDSSYEQYF. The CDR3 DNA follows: TGTGCCAGCAGTTTAATCGGGGATTCCTCCTACGAGCAGTACTTC.

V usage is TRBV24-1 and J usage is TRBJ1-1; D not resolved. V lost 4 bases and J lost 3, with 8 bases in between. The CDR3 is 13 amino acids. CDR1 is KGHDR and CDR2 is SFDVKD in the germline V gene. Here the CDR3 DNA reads TGTGCCACCAGTGAATCAGGAGACACTGAAGCTTTCTTT. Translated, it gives CATSESGDTEAFF.

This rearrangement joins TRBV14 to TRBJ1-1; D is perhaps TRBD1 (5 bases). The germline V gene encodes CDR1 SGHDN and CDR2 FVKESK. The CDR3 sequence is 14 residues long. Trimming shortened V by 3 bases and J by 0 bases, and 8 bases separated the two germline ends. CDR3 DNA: TGTGCCAGCAGCCAGGCAGGGATGAACACTGAAGCTTTCTTT. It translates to CASSQAGMNTEAFF.

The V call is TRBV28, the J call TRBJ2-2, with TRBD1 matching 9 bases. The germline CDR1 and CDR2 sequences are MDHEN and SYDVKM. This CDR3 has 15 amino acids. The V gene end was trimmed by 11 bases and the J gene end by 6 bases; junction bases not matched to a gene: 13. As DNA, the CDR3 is TGTGCCGGGAAACGGGACAGGGAGAGCGCCGGGGAGCTGTTTTTT. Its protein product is CAGKRDRESAGELFF.